The entry below gives a single TCR beta chain sequence along with its context. The antigen this receptor binds is unknown. Per-base quality was not reported, and no clone a single base away is much larger than it. V sheds 5 bases and J sheds 1 base, leaving 15 bases between their ends. CDR1 and CDR2 were assigned from the germline V gene as SGHNT and YENEEA. From the cysteine up to the phenylalanine, the CDR3 has a length of 15 residues. The read is trimmed to its CDR3 DNA, 45 bases read in frame from base 1. The data belong to a study of OX40 agonist ivuxolimab in advanced cancers. For context, the study as a whole: The costimulatory receptor OX40 (CD134) was targeted by ivuxolimab, a fully human IgG2 agonistic monoclonal antibody. The purpose of peripheral TCRbeta sequencing was to test whether ivuxolimab changed TCR sequence diversity and led to clonal T-cell expansion. In the dose-escalation cohort, around four fifths of patients were male, and the mean age was approximately 64 years, with a range of roughly 20 to 80. Intravenous ivuxolimab was administered to patients every 2 weeks at six dose levels: 0.01, 0.1, 0.3, 1.5, 3 and 10 mg/kg. Prior anti-PD-1, anti-PD-L1 or anti-CTLA-4 therapy was permitted, and checkpoint inhibitors had been received by more than 35% of dose-escalation patients. Partial responses occurred in three dose-escalation patients: two with cutaneous melanoma and one with hepatocellular carcinoma. The paper describes the monotherapy dose-escalation part (N of about 57 patients) of the phase I trial of ivuxolimab. Of the 50 or so patients in dose escalation, around 20 had hepatocellular carcinoma, some 15 had melanoma, 9 had renal cell carcinoma and 9 had head and neck cancer. On the study overall, not on this receptor specifically: Partial responders in the 0.1-3.0 mg/kg groups had among the lowest normalized peripheral clonal expansion, especially among CD8+ T cells. Antigen specificity was not determined for the clonally expanded peripheral T cells. At doses of 0.1 to 3.0 mg/kg, clonal expansion of both CD4+ and CD8+ T cells in blood was seen between baseline and week 6. After ivuxolimab, more expanded clones were found on average in CD8+ T cells than in CD4+ T cells. Low levels of normalized T-cell clonal expansion were also seen in some nonresponding patients.

To sequence the TCRbeta CDR3 region, genomic DNA was isolated from the sorted cells. The immunoSEQ Assay was used to sequence the TCRbeta CDR3 regions. The table comes from immuneACCESS by way of TCRdb, which keeps in-frame sequences with V and J called. Part of the clones is missing from these tables; in studies checked, under half for an unresolved V gene and the rest for unknown reasons. This sample is represented by about 17,000 clones; around 80% of them were singletons. In total, the top ten clones hold roughly 24% of the sample. Patients with a history of autoimmune disease or receiving systemic immunosuppression were excluded from the trial. Peripheral blood for TCR sequencing was collected from all dose cohorts at baseline, on cycle 4 day 1, and on cycle 7 day 1. Samples came from an open-label, multicenter, first-in-human phase I dose-escalation trial of ivuxolimab. The trial enrolled adults with locally advanced or metastatic head and neck squamous cell, hepatocellular, melanoma or renal cell carcinoma. Before TCR sequencing, CD4+ and CD8+ T cells were separately sorted from peripheral blood.

Recombination connected TRBV11-3 to TRBJ2-7; the D gene is possibly TRBD1 or TRBD2, each agreeing over 5 bases. The receptor was isolated from an adult with an advanced solid tumor such as melanoma, head and neck, liver or kidney cancer. This material consisted of CD4+ or CD8+ T cells sorted from blood, taken in a trial of the OX40 agonist ivuxolimab. The CDR3 region: CASSPRAGQSYEQYF. The sequenced DNA: TGTGCCAGCAGCCCGAGGGCCGGACAATCCTACGAGCAGTACTTC.